The present T cell receptor beta chain was sequenced within a study of CD8+CD57+ T cells in acquired aplastic anemia. Study results and caveats: Between patients and controls, some 31 CD8+ CDR3 sequences were found in common.

CDR1 is SSHAT, CDR2 FNYEAQ, per germline (reference sequence). This CDR3 has 15 amino acids. Germline trimming cut 5 bases from V and 5 bases from J; bases unmatched to any gene: 9. In the case of this clonotype: Its antigen remains unidentified.

Genomic DNA templated the TCR beta VDJ and CDR3 profiling. From the reads, TCRdb called clonotypes with MiXCR, one entry per CDR3 protein. The table shows 35,000 to 45,000 distinct CDR3 sequences, with 65% to 70% occurring only once. The sequenced sample was sorted CD4+, CD8+, or CD8+CD57+ T cells (not recorded which) from PBMCs. The chain combines TRBV7-7 with TRBJ1-1; 9 bases map to TRBD1. The sequence came from a human donor in good health, serving as a control. This CDR3 is CASSPMGQGDTEAFF. The CDR3 nucleotides are TGTGCCAGCAGCCCTATGGGACAGGGAGATACTGAAGCTTTCTTT.